One and the same sample provided the 20 T cell receptor beta chains below, sequenced in a study of glioma-infiltrating T cells after dendritic cell vaccination. The assay was immunoSEQ multiplex PCR, and TCRdb's table has in-frame clones only and misses some. The table shows approximately 84,000 clones, with more than 75% occurring only once. The sequences come from blood, collected before dendritic cell vaccination. The receptors derive from a human donor with glioblastoma.

V gene TRBV11-1 combines with J gene TRBJ1-1, with no clear D. Germline CDR1 reads SGHAT; CDR2 reads FQDESV (reference sequence). The CDR3 spans 15 residues. V shed 1 base and J shed 3 bases, with 12 bases lying between them. CDR3 nucleotide sequence: TGTGCCAGCAGCTTAGAAGTAGACTATGACACTGAAGCTTTCTTT. Translation gives CASSLEVDYDTEAFF. Based on the CDR3 plus reference TRBV11-1 and TRBJ1-1, the full variable domain is EAEVAQSPRYKITEKSQAVAFWCDPISGHATLYWYRQILGQGPELLVQFQDESVVDDSQLPKDRFSAERLKGVDSTLKIQPAELGDSAMYLCASSLEVDYDTEAFFGQGTRLTVV.

This chain connects TRBV11-2 to TRBJ2-3; TRBD2 matches 9 bases. With 7 bases clipped from V and 6 bases from J, the junction kept 14 bases outside the gene matches. CDR3 size: 16 residues. Germline lookup yields CDR1 SGHAT and CDR2 FQNNGV. The CDR3 DNA reads TGTGCCAGCACCCCGACTGCTGGCGGGAGGGGGGATACGCAGTATTTT. Its translation is CASTPTAGGRGDTQYF.

The J gene is TRBJ2-2, the V gene TRBV4-3; D remains unclear. V lost 3 bases and J 7 bases, leaving 18 bases between the germline ends. The CDR3 has 16 amino acids. CDR1 and CDR2 from the germline V gene are LGHNA and YSLEER. The CDR3 protein is CASSQGSPTALGELFF. The CDR3 region has the DNA TGCGCCAGCAGCCAGGGCTCTCCTACCGCCCTCGGGGAGCTGTTTTTT.

The V gene is TRBV5-4, the J gene TRBJ1-1; 7 bases line up with TRBD1. The germline gives CDR1 SGHNT, CDR2 YYREEE (reference sequence). The CDR3 consists of 15 residues. The J segment lost 4 bases and the V segment lost 4 bases, leaving 10 bases of the junction unmatched. CDR3 bases: TGTGCCAGCAGCAGCACAGGGGCTCTAGGCACTGAAGCTTTCTTT. Its protein is CASSSTGALGTEAFF. The full variable domain, in which reference TRBV5-4 and TRBJ1-1 provide the parts outside the CDR3, is ETGVTQSPTHLIKTRGQQVTLRCSSQSGHNTVSWYQQALGQGPQFIFQYYREEENGRGNFPPRFSGLQFPNYSSELNVNALELDDSALYLCASSSTGALGTEAFFGQGTRLTVV.

The chain employs TRBV7-2 and TRBJ2-7, with 11 bases fitting TRBD1. The CDR3 totals 16 residues. The ends lost 4 bases at V and 3 bases at J; junction bases unmatched: 8. CDR1 and CDR2 from the germline V gene are SGHTA and FQGNSA. The chain's CDR3 is CASSSLGTGGFYEQYF. The CDR3 region has the DNA TGTGCCAGCAGCTCGCTAGGGACAGGGGGTTTCTACGAGCAGTACTTC. The full variable domain, in which reference TRBV7-2 and TRBJ2-7 provide the parts outside the CDR3, is GAGVSQSPSNKVTEKGKDVELRCDPISGHTALYWYRQSLGQGLEFLIYFQGNSAPDKSGLPSDRFSAERTGGSVSTLTIQRTQQEDSAVYLCASSSLGTGGFYEQYFGPGTRLTVT.

The V and J genes are TRBV7-2 and TRBJ2-1; D is uncertain. There are 12 residues in the CDR3. Trimming left V 1 base short and J 9 bases short, with 7 bases between. Germline V gives CDR1 SGHTA, CDR2 FQGNSA. In nucleotides, the CDR3 is TGTGCCAGCAGCTTAGGGGCAACTGAGCAGTTCTTC. Residues: CASSLGATEQFF.

The chain links TRBV5-1 to TRBJ2-2; TRBD2 is a possible D gene (5 bases). V was trimmed by 0 bases and J by 6 bases, leaving 12 bases between them. Germline-derived CDR1 and CDR2 are SGHRS and YFSETQ. The CDR3 spans 15 residues. CDR3: CASSLDGKSAGELFF. CDR3 sequence (DNA): TGCGCCAGCAGCTTGGACGGGAAGTCGGCCGGGGAGCTGTTTTTT.

The chain carries TRBV6-5 and TRBJ2-7, with TRBD2 identical over 13 bases. Losses at the gene ends were 3 bases for V and 4 bases for J; bases not matched to a gene: 3. CDR1 MNHEY and CDR2 SVGAGI come from the germline V gene. The CDR3 is 15 amino acids. For the CDR3, the DNA is TGTGCCAGCAGTTATGGGACTAGCGGGGTTTACGAGCAGTACTTC. It yields the protein CASSYGTSGVYEQYF.

This clone has more than one count but fewer than ten. The chain joins TRBV4-3 to TRBJ1-4, with 10 nucleotides matching TRBD1. The V and J ends lost 1 base and 7 bases, in that order; junction bases with no gene match: 3. Germline CDR1 reads LGHNA; CDR2 reads YSLEER. CDR3 length: 15 residues. CDR3 DNA sequence: TGCGCCAGCAGCCAAGGGACAGGGGGTTCTGAAAAACTGTTTTTT. As protein: CASSQGTGGSEKLFF.

This chain links TRBV27 with TRBJ1-6; TRBD1 matches at 7 bases. CDR1 is MNHEY, CDR2 SMNVEV, per germline (reference sequence). The ends lost 2 bases at V and 10 bases at J; junction bases unmatched: 2. The CDR3 is 13 amino acids. DNA for the CDR3: TGTGCCAGCAGTTTAAACAGGGGATCACCCCTCCACTTT. Its translation is CASSLNRGSPLHF.

V and J are TRBV9 and TRBJ1-1; no clear D. The germline V gene has CDR1 SGDLS and CDR2 YYNGEE. This CDR3 is 15 amino acids long. V lost 4 bases, J lost 2 bases, and 15 bases lay in between. The CDR3 spells CASSPGEAGNTEAFF. The CDR3 region has the DNA TGTGCCAGCAGCCCCGGAGAGGCGGGAAACACTGAAGCTTTCTTT.

V usage is TRBV4-1 and J usage is TRBJ2-2; TRBD1 matches at 10 bases. Germline V gene sequence: CDR1 MGHRA, CDR2 YSYEKL. With V trimmed by 0 bases and J by 5 bases, 6 bases remained unmatched. The CDR3 runs 17 residues. CDR3 amino acids: CASSQDRDRGLTGELFF. CDR3 DNA sequence: TGCGCCAGCAGCCAAGATCGCGACAGGGGGCTTACCGGGGAGCTGTTTTTT.

The genes are TRBV19 and TRBJ2-5; 9 nucleotides align to TRBD2. The CDR3 is 15 residues long. Germline CDR1 and CDR2: LNHDA and SQIVND (reference sequence). J was trimmed by 4 bases and V by 5 bases; bases with no gene match: 8. DNA for the CDR3: TGTGCCAGTAGTGACTCGGGACTAGCTTCAGAGACCCAGTACTTC. Translated, it gives CASSDSGLASETQYF.

This clone was found once. This chain joins TRBV7-8 and TRBJ1-1; a possible D gene is TRBD1 (5 bases). The CDR3 has 13 amino acids. Trimming removed 6 bases at V and 3 bases at J, with 11 bases between. Germline-derived CDR1 and CDR2 are SGHVS and FQNEAQ. CDR3 coding DNA: TGTGCCAGCAGGCCTCAGGGTCACACTGAAGCTTTCTTT. It codes for CASRPQGHTEAFF.

J is TRBJ1-2 and V is TRBV5-1, with D possibly being TRBD1 (6 bases). The V and J ends lost 1 base and 4 bases respectively, with 14 bases between them. Germline CDR1 SGHRS, CDR2 YFSETQ. CDR3 length: 15 residues. The CDR3 sequence is CASSLNFDRTYGYTF. CDR3 DNA: TGCGCCAGCAGCTTGAATTTCGACAGGACCTATGGCTACACCTTC.

CDR3 sequence: CASSLDRSNEQFF. DNA for the CDR3: TGTGCCAGCAGCTTAGACAGGTCCAATGAGCAGTTCTTC. The genes are TRBV11-2 and TRBJ2-1; no clear D. V was pared by 0 bases and J by 6 bases, with 6 bases between. The CDR3 is 13 residues long. The germline V gene encodes CDR1 SGHAT and CDR2 FQNNGV.

The chain has TRBV19 and TRBJ2-5; maybe TRBD2 (6 bases). Germline CDR1 reads LNHDA; CDR2 reads SQIVND (reference sequence). This CDR3 spans 15 amino acids. V lost 4 bases, J lost 0 bases, and 12 bases lay in between. The CDR3 spells CASSTTGLHQETQYF. CDR3 DNA sequence: TGTGCCAGTAGTACAACGGGACTGCACCAAGAGACCCAGTACTTC.

The chain combines TRBV5-6 with TRBJ2-1; TRBD1 might be the D (5 bases). CDR1 is SGHDT and CDR2 is YYEEEE in the germline V gene. The CDR3 is made up of 15 amino acids. The V end lost 2 bases, the J end lost 3 bases, and 12 bases lay between the germline ends. The chain's CDR3 is CASSFTLTDYNEQFF. The CDR3 DNA reads as TGTGCCAGCAGCTTTACCCTGACAGACTACAATGAGCAGTTCTTC. Supplemented by reference TRBV5-6 and TRBJ2-1, the full variable domain reads DAGVTQSPTHLIKTRGQQVTLRCSPKSGHDTVSWYQQALGQGPQFIFQYYEEEERQRGNFPDRFSGHQFPNYSSELNVNALLLGDSALYLCASSFTLTDYNEQFFGPGTRLTVL.

The chain links TRBV7-9 to TRBJ2-7; 7 bases line up with TRBD2. Germline CDR1 reads SEHNR; CDR2 reads FQNEAQ (reference sequence). This CDR3 is 16 amino acids long. V shed 4 bases, J shed 0 bases, and the junction held 9 bases outside the gene matches. CDR3 protein: CASSSPVRTSSYEQYF. The CDR3 DNA is TGTGCCAGCAGCTCCCCGGTTAGGACTAGCTCCTACGAGCAGTACTTC.

The chain combines TRBV10-3 with TRBJ1-2; D unclear. Trimming removed 7 bases from V and 1 base from J, with 22 bases in between. The CDR3 extends over 17 amino acids. Germline V CDR1 and CDR2: ENHRY, SYGVKD. CDR3 loop: CAITNNTSVNLNYGYTF. The CDR3 DNA is TGTGCCATCACCAATAATACCTCGGTCAACCTTAACTATGGCTACACCTTC.